The 6 T cell receptor beta chains below were found in one sample sequenced in a study of PD-1 blockade in mismatch repair-deficient tumors. The method was immunoSEQ multiplex PCR; TCRdb's version includes in-frame clones alone and lacks a portion of them. The sample records some 120,000 clones, 70% to 80% being singletons. This specimen was peripheral blood, taken roughly 13 months after starting pembrolizumab. The receptors come from an adult with mismatch repair-deficient cancer.

This clone was seen a single time. J is TRBJ1-1 and V is TRBV27, with D hard to call. V lost 4 bases and J 1 base, leaving 10 bases between the germline ends. Germline V gene lookup returns CDR1 MNHEY and CDR2 SMNVEV (reference sequence). The CDR3 spans 14 residues. The CDR3 loop reads CASSSPPGNTEAFF. The CDR3 region has the DNA TGTGCCAGCAGTTCACCCCCAGGGAACACTGAAGCTTTCTTT.

The V gene is TRBV7-3, the J gene TRBJ2-1, with 8 bases fitting TRBD2. V lost 2 bases, J lost 7 bases, and 7 bases stayed unmatched. The CDR3 covers 15 residues. Germline V gene sequence: CDR1 SGHTA, CDR2 FQGTGA. The CDR3: CASSLGSGKGNEQFF. Written as DNA, the CDR3 is TGTGCCAGCAGCTTAGGTAGCGGGAAGGGTAATGAGCAGTTCTTC.

The rearrangement joins TRBV6-5 to TRBJ2-7, with 11 bases identical to TRBD2. This CDR3 region has 15 residues. Germline V gene sequence: CDR1 MNHEY, CDR2 SVGAGI. Germline trimming cut 6 bases from V and 2 bases from J; bases unmatched to any gene: 6. CDR3 sequence (DNA): TGTGCCAGCAGATGGACTAGCGGGCTTGCCTACGAGCAGTACTTC. Its translation is CASRWTSGLAYEQYF.

The chain is built from TRBV6-1 and TRBJ2-5; no firm D call. Deletions cut 2 bases from V and 4 bases from J, with 8 bases between. The V gene's germline CDR1 is MNHNS and CDR2 SASEGT. The CDR3 contains 13 residues. CDR3 DNA: TGTGCCAGCAGTGAATGGGCTGCAGAGACCCAGTACTTC. Translation gives CASSEWAAETQYF.

CDR3 sequence reads: CASSLNLGEQYF. The CDR3 DNA reads as TGTGCCAGCAGCTTAAATCTAGGCGAGCAGTACTTC. This sequence joins TRBV7-2 and TRBJ2-7; D not resolved. Germline lookup yields CDR1 SGHTA and CDR2 FQGNSA. This CDR3 comprises 12 residues. V was cut by 2 bases and J by 6 bases, with 8 bases left in between.

The rearrangement joins TRBV7-3 to TRBJ1-4; D is uncertain. The CDR3 length is 14 residues. The V end was cut by 3 bases, the J end by 8 bases, with 13 bases between. Germline CDR1 reads SGHTA; CDR2 reads FQGTGA. CDR3: CASSLARSGEKLFF. DNA for the CDR3: TGTGCCAGCAGCTTGGCGCGTTCCGGGGAAAAACTGTTTTTT. Based on the CDR3 plus reference TRBV7-3 and TRBJ1-4, the full variable domain is GAGVSQTPSNKVTEKGKYVELRCDPISGHTALYWYRQSLGQGPEFLIYFQGTGAADDSGLPNDRFFAVRPEGSVSTLKIQRTERGDSAVYLCASSLARSGEKLFFGSGTQLSVL.